This TCR beta chain was obtained from a study of blood T cells in healthy people across ages. Study-wide points: Because donor CMV status was unknown, expanded clonotype changes were possibly confounded. Older individuals had lower TCR beta diversity per million T cells (the decline was roughly linear). One million T cells yielded diversity estimates that were considered underestimates.

Regarding this clonotype: Antigen unknown.

This CDR3 is 14 amino acids long. V was pared by 2 bases and J by 0 bases, with 6 bases between. Germline V gives CDR1 SGDLS, CDR2 YYNGEE. Alongside a J-beta primer mix, a sample-barcoded 5' primer served in a second PCR lasting roughly 7 to 11 cycles. TCRdb re-called the 5' RACE reads with MiXCR, one entry per CDR3 protein. This table has about 650,000 distinct CDR3 sequences, roughly 30% appearing once. The draw of peripheral blood yielded roughly 9.1 milliliters from each donor. The TCR originated in a woman aged 80 or over in good health. The sequencing sample was made of blood. The gene calls are TRBV9 and TRBJ2-1; unclear D gene. CDR3 loop: CASSVDISYNEQFF. The CDR3 DNA is TGTGCCAGCAGCGTTGACATCTCCTACAATGAGCAGTTCTTC.